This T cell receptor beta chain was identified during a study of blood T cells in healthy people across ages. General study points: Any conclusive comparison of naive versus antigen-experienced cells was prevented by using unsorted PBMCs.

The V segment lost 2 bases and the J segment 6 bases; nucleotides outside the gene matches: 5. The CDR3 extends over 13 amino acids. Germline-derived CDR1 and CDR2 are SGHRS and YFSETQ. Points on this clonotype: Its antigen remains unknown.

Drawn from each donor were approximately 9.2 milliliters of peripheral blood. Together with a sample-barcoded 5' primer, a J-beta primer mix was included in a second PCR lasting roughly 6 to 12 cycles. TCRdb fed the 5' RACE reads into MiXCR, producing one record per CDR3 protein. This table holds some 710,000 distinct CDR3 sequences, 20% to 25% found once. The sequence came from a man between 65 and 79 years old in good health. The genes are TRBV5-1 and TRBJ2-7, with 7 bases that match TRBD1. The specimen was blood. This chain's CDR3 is CASSFTGDGEQYV. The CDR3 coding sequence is TGCGCCAGCAGCTTTACAGGGGACGGCGAGCAGTACGTC.